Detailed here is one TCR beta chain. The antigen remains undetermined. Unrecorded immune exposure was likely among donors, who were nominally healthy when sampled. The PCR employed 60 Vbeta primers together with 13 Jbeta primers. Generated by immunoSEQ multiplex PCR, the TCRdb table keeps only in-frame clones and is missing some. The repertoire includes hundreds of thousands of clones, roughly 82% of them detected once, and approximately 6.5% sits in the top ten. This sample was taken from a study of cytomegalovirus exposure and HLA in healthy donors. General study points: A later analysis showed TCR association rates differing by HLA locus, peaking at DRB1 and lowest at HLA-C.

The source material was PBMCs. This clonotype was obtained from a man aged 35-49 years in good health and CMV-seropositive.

CDR3 protein: CAWTAGLGNQPQHF. The DNA for the CDR3 is TGTGCCTGGACGGCGGGGCTCGGCAATCAGCCCCAGCATTTT. The chain links TRBV30 to TRBJ1-5, with D possibly matching TRBD1 (5 bases). There are 14 residues in the CDR3. V was shortened by 4 bases and J by 2 bases, with 12 bases between the two germline ends. Germline CDR1 GTSNPN, CDR2 SVGIG (reference sequence).